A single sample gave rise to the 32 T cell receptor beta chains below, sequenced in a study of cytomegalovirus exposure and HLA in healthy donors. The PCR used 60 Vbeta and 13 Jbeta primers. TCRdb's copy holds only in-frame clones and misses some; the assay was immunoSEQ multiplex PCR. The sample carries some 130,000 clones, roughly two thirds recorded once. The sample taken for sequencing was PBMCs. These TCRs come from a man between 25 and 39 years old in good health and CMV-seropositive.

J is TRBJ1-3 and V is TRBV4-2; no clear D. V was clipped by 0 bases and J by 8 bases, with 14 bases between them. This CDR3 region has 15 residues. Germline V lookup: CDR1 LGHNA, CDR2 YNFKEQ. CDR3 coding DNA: TGTGCCAGCAGCCAAGATTGGTTCCAGGCAGACACCATATATTTT. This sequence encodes CASSQDWFQADTIYF.

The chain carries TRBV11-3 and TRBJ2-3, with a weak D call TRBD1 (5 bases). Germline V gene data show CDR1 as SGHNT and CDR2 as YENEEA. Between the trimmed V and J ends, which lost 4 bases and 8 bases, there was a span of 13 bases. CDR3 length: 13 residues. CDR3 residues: CASSSDQGRTQYF. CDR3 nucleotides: TGTGCCAGCAGCTCTGACCAGGGCCGTACGCAGTATTTT.

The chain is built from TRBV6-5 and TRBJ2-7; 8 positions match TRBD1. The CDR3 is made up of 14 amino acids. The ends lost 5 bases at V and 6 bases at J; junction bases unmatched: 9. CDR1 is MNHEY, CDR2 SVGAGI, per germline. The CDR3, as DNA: TGTGCCAGCAGTACTGGACAGGGCCGGAGCGAGCAGTACTTC. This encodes CASSTGQGRSEQYF.

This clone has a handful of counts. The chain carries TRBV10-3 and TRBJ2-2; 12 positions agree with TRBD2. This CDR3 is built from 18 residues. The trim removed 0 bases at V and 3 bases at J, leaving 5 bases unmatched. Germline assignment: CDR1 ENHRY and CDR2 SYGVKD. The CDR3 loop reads CAISESIGLAGYTGELFF. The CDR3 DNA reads TGTGCCATCAGTGAGTCAATCGGACTAGCGGGATACACCGGGGAGCTGTTTTTT.

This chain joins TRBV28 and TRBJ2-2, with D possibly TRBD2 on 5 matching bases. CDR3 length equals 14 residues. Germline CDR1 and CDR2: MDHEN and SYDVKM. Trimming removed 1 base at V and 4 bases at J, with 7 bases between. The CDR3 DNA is TGTGCCAGCAGTTTATCCGGGGTCACCGGGGAGCTGTTTTTT. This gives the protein CASSLSGVTGELFF.

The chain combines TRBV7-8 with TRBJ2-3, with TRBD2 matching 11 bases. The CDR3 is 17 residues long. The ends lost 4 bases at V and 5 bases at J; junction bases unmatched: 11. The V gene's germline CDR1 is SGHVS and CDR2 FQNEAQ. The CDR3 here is CASSSRSLAGALDTQYF. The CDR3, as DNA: TGTGCCAGCAGCTCCCGCTCACTAGCGGGAGCCCTAGATACGCAGTATTTT. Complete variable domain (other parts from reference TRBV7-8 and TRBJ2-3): GAGVSQSPRYKVAKRGQDVALRCDPISGHVSLFWYQQALGQGPEFLTYFQNEAQLDKSGLPSDRFFAERPEGSVSTLKIQRTQQEDSAVYLCASSSRSLAGALDTQYFGPGTRLTVL.

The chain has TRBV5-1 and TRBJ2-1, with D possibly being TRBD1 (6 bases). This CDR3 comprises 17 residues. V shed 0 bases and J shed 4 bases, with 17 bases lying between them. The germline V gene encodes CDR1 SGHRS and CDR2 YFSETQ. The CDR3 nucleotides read TGCGCCAGCAGCTTGGAGGGGCCCTACAGGGAATACAATGAGCAGTTCTTC. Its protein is CASSLEGPYREYNEQFF.

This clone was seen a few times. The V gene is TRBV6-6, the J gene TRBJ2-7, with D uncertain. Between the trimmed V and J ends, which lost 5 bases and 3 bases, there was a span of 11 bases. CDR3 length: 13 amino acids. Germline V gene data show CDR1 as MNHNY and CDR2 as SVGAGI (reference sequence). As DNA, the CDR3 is TGTGCCAGCAGTCTAACAGAATTCTACGAGCAGTACTTC. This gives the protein CASSLTEFYEQYF.

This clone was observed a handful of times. The CDR3 region is CASSQGSTSRKQETQYF. DNA for the CDR3: TGTGCCAGCAGCCAAGGGTCGACTAGCAGGAAGCAAGAGACCCAGTACTTC. The chain is built from TRBV4-2 and TRBJ2-5, with 7 bases that match TRBD2. CDR1 is LGHNA and CDR2 is YNFKEQ in the germline V gene. V dropped 1 base and J dropped 2; count of bases not matched to a gene: 10. The length of the CDR3 is 17 residues.

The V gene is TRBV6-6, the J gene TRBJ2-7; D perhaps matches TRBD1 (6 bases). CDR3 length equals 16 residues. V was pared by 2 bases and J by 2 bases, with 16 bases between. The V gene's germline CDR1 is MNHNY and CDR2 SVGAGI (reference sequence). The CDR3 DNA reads TGTGCCAGCAGTTACGACCCAGGGGAGTCAACCTACGAGCAGTACTTC. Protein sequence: CASSYDPGESTYEQYF.

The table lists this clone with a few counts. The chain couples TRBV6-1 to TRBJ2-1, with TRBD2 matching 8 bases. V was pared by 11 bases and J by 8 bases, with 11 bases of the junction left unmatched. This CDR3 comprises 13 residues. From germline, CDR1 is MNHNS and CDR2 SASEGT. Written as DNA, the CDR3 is TGTGCCGCGGCCGGGACTAGAGGGGATGAGCAGTTCTTC. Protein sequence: CAAAGTRGDEQFF.

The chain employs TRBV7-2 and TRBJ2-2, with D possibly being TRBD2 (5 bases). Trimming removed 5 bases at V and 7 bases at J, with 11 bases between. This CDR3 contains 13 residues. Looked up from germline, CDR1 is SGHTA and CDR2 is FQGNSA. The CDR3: CASSPGLGGELFF. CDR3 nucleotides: TGTGCCAGCAGCCCCGGACTCGGCGGGGAGCTGTTTTTT.

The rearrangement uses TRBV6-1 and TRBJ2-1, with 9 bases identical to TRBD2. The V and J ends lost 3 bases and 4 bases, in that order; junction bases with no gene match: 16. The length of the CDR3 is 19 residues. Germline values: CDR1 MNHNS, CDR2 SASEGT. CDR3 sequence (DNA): TGTGCCAGCAGTGAGGGAGCGGGAGGACCTCTGTCCGAATACAATGAGCAGTTCTTC. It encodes CASSEGAGGPLSEYNEQFF.

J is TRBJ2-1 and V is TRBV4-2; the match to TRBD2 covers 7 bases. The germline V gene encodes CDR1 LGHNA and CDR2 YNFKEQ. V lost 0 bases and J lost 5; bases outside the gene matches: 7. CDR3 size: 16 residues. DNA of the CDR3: TGTGCCAGCAGCCAAGACGAACTAGCGAGAAACAATGAGCAGTTCTTC. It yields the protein CASSQDELARNNEQFF.

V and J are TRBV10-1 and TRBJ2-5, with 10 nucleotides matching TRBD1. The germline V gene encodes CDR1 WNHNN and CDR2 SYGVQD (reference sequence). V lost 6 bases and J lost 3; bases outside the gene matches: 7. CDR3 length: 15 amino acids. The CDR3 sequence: CASSRSGTGEETQYF. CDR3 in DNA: TGCGCCAGCAGCAGATCCGGGACAGGGGAAGAGACCCAGTACTTC.

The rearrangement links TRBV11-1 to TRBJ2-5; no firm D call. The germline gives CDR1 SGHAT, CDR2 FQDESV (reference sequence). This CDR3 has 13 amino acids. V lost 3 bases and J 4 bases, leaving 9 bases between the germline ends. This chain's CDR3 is CASSFRSRETQYF. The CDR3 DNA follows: TGTGCCAGCAGCTTCAGGTCAAGAGAGACCCAGTACTTC.

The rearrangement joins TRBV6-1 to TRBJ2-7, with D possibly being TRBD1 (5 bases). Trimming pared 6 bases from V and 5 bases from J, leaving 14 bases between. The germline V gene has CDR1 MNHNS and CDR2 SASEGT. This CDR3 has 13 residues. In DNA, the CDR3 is TGTGCCAGCAGCGCTCGACAGAACAACGAGCAGTACTTC. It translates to CASSARQNNEQYF.

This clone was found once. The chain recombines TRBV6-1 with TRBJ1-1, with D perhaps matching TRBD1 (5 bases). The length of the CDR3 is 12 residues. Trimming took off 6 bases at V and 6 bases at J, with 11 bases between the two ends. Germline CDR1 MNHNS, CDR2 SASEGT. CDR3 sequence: CASRTGGAEAFF. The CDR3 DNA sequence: TGTGCCAGCAGAACGGGAGGGGCTGAAGCTTTCTTT.

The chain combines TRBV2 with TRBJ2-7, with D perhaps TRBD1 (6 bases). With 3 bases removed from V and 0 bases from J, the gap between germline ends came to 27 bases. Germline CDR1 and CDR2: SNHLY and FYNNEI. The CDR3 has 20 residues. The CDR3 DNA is TGTGCCAGCAGTGAGGGAGTTTATAGAGGGGGACCCCTGGACTCCTACGAGCAGTACTTC. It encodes CASSEGVYRGGPLDSYEQYF.

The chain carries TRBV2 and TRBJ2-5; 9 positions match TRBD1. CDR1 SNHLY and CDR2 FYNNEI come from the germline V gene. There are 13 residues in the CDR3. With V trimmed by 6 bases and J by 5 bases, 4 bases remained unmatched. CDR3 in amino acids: CASSYGTGETQYF. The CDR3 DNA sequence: TGTGCCAGCAGCTACGGGACAGGGGAGACCCAGTACTTC.

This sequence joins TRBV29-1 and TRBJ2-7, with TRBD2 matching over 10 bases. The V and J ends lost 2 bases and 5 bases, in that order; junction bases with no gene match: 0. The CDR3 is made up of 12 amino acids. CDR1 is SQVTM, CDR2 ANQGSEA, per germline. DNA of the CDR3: TGCAGCGTTGAACTAGCGGGAGACGAGCAGTACTTC. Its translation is CSVELAGDEQYF.

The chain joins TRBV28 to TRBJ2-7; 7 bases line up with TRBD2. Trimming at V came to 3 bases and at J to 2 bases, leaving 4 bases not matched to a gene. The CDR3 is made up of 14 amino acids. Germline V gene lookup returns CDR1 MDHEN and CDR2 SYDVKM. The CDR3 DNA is TGTGCCAGCAGTTTGGGGAGGGGTCCCTACGAGCAGTACTTC. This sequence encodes CASSLGRGPYEQYF. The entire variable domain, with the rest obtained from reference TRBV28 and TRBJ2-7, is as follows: DVKVTQSSRYLVKRTGEKVFLECVQDMDHENMFWYRQDPGLGLRLIYFSYDVKMKEKGDIPEGYSVSREKKERFSLILESASTNQTSMYLCASSLGRGPYEQYFGPGTRLTVT.

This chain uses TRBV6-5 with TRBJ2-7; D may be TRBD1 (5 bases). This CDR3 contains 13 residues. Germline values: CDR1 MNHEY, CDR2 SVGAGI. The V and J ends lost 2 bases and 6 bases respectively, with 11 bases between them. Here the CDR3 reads CASSYGASSEQYF. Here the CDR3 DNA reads TGTGCCAGCAGTTACGGGGCTAGTTCCGAGCAGTACTTC.

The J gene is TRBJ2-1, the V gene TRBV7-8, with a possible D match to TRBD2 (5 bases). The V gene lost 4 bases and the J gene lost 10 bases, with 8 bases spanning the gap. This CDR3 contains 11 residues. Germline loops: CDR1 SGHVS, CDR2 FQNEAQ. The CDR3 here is CASSSSGEQFF. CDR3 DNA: TGTGCCAGCAGCTCGTCGGGGGAGCAGTTCTTC.

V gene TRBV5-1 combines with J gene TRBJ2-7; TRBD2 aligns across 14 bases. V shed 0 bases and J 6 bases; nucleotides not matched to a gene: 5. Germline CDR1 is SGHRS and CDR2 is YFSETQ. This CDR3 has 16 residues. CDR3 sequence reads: CASSLAGGLAGAEQYF. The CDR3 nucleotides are TGCGCCAGCAGCTTGGCCGGGGGACTAGCGGGAGCCGAGCAGTACTTC.

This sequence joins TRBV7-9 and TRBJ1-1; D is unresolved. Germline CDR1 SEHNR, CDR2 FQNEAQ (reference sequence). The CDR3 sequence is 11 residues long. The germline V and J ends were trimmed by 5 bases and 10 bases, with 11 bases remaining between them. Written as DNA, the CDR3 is TGTGCCAGCAGCCCCGACTCTAGAGCTTTCTTT. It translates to CASSPDSRAFF.

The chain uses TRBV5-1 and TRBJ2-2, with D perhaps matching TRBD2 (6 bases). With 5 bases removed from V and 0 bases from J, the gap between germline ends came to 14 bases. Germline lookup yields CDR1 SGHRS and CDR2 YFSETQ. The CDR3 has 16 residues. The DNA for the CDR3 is TGCGCCAGCAGTCCCGGAGGGCAGGCGAACACCGGGGAGCTGTTTTTT. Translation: CASSPGGQANTGELFF. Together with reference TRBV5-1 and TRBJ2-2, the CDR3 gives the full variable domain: KAGVTQTPRYLIKTRGQQVTLSCSPISGHRSVSWYQQTPGQGLQFLFEYFSETQRNKGNFPGRFSGRQFSNSRSEMNVSTLELGDSALYLCASSPGGQANTGELFFGEGSRLTVL.

This CDR3 reads CASGTGDGYTF. CDR3 in DNA: TGTGCCAGCGGAACAGGGGATGGCTACACCTTC. The chain employs TRBV11-2 and TRBJ1-2, with 7 bases lining up with TRBD1. This CDR3 region has 11 residues. V lost 8 bases, J lost 6 bases, and 3 bases stayed unmatched. Germline CDR1 and CDR2: SGHAT and FQNNGV.

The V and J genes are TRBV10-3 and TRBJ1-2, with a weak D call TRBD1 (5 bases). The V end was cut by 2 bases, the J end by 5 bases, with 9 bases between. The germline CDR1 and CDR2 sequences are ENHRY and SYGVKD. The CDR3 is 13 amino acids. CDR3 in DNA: TGTGCCATCAGTGAGATGGGGGGATATGGCTACACCTTC. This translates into CAISEMGGYGYTF.

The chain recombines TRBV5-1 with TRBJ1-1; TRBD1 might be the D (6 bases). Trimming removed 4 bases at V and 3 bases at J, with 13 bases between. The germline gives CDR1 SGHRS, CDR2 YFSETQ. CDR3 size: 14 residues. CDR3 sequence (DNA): TGCGCCAGCAGCCAGGGAGGGGGGTACACTGAAGCTTTCTTT. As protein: CASSQGGGYTEAFF.

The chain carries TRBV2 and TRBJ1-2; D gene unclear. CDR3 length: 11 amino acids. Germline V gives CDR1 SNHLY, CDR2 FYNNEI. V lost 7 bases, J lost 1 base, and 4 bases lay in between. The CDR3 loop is CASIFNYGYTF. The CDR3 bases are TGTGCCAGCATATTTAACTATGGCTACACCTTC.

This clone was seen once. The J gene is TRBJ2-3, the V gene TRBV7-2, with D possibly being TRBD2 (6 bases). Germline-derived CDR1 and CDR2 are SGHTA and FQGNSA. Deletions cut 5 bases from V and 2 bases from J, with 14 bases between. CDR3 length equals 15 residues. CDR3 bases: TGTGCCAGCAGCCCAGCCGGAGGGCCCACAGATACGCAGTATTTT. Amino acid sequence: CASSPAGGPTDTQYF. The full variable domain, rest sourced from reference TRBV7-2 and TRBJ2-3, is GAGVSQSPSNKVTEKGKDVELRCDPISGHTALYWYRQSLGQGLEFLIYFQGNSAPDKSGLPSDRFSAERTGGSVSTLTIQRTQQEDSAVYLCASSPAGGPTDTQYFGPGTRLTVL.